Listed here is a single TCR beta chain. Its target is unknown. These data are taken from a study of naive CD8 T cells in extremely preterm neonates. The data were produced by immunoSEQ multiplex PCR, yet TCRdb's version contains in-frame clones alone and is incomplete. The data show tens of thousands of clones, approximately 88% seen once. Findings and limits, study-wide: Compared with older groups, preterm CDR3s were shorter, with fewer N additions and less trimming. Productive template counts varied among preterm samples, a noted limitation. CDR3 nucleotide sharing was over 2.5% in preterm, 0.3% to 0.5% term, approximately 0.028% children, 0.009% to 0.01% adults.

Extremely preterm births at 23-27 weeks of gestation supplied the samples. Sorted cells: live naive CD8+ T cells, CD45RA+CCR7+, Annexin V-negative. Each sample had roughly 20,000–100,000 sorted naive CD8+ T cells. Germline CDR1 MNHEY, CDR2 SMNVEV (reference sequence). The CDR3 is 13 residues long. V was pared by 2 bases and J by 4 bases, with 8 bases between. This chain joins TRBV27 and TRBJ1-2; a possible D gene is TRBD1 (5 bases). The sample taken for sequencing was naive CD8+ T cells from cord blood. The TCR was taken from a boy who was born preterm. The CDR3 nucleotides read TGTGCCAGCAGTTTAGGGGGGGGCTATGGCTACACCTTC. Residues: CASSLGGGYGYTF.